Listed here are 15 T cell receptor beta chains from one sample, sequenced in a study of T cells in Graves' hyperthyroidism and ophthalmopathy. TCR beta CDR3 sequences were amplified from RNA transcripts. Primed by the HTBI set, a first-round RT-PCR was run on the TCR CDR3. TCRdb analysed the multiplex PCR reads with MiXCR anew, one entry per CDR3 protein. The sample records 300,000 to 450,000 distinct CDR3 sequences, 15% being singletons. The sequencing input was blood. The receptors stem from a woman aged 25 to 39 with Graves' hyperthyroidism.

This clonotype has a handful of counts. The V call is TRBV12-3 or TRBV12-4, the J call TRBJ2-3; D unclear. V lost 3 bases and J 1 base, leaving 11 bases between the germline ends. The CDR3 runs to 15 residues. The CDR3 DNA reads as TGTGCCAGCAGTTTGGGGTTCGGCCGCACAGATACGCAGTATTTT. Protein: CASSLGFGRTDTQYF.

The rearrangement links TRBV5-5 to TRBJ2-3; perhaps TRBD2 as D (6 bases). CDR1 and CDR2 (germline): SGHKS, YYEKEE (reference sequence). The CDR3 sequence is 13 residues long. V dropped 0 bases and J dropped 14 bases, with 16 bases sitting between them. The CDR3 DNA reads TGTGCCAGCAGCTTGGGGCGGGGCGAAGGACGGTATTTT. Its protein product is CASSLGRGEGRYF.

This clonotype was picked up a small number of times. The chain has TRBV20-1 and TRBJ2-5, with D unclear. V was cut by 3 bases and J by 2 bases, with 7 bases left in between. CDR1 is DFQATT and CDR2 is SNEGSKA in the germline V gene (reference sequence). The CDR3 is 12 residues long. The CDR3 sequence is CSASLAQETQYF. The CDR3 nucleotides are TGCAGTGCTAGCCTCGCTCAAGAGACCCAGTACTTC.

The sample holds many counts of this clonotype. J is TRBJ2-2 and V is TRBV3-1; perhaps TRBD1 as D (7 bases). The germline V gene has CDR1 LGHDT and CDR2 YNNKEL (reference sequence). There are 17 residues in the CDR3. Trimming pared 3 bases from V and 8 bases from J, leaving 22 bases between. CDR3 amino acids: CASSQPGQEGLAGELFF. CDR3 DNA: TGTGCCAGCAGCCAGCCCGGACAGGAAGGGCTAGCGGGGGAGCTGTTTTTT.

This clonotype was picked up many times. DNA of the CDR3: TGTGCCAGCAGAGATACCGGGGCCTCCTACGAGCAGTACTTC. It yields the protein CASRDTGASYEQYF. The rearrangement uses TRBV5-5 and TRBJ2-7; D is tentatively TRBD1 or TRBD2 (5 bases each). The germline V gene has CDR1 SGHKS and CDR2 YYEKEE (reference sequence). The CDR3 has 14 amino acids. Trimming removed 5 bases at V and 0 bases at J, with 12 bases between.

The rearrangement links TRBV7-6 to TRBJ2-5, with D possibly being TRBD1 (6 bases). CDR1 and CDR2 (germline): SGHVS, FNYEAQ. This CDR3 is built from 16 residues. The germline V and J ends were trimmed by 0 bases and 7 bases, with 18 bases remaining between them. Written as DNA, the CDR3 is TGTGCCAGCAGCTTAGCGGCAGGGGCGGTCTTTGGGACCCAGTACTTC. It encodes CASSLAAGAVFGTQYF. The full variable domain, with the rest looked up from reference TRBV7-6 and TRBJ2-5, is GAGVSQSPRYKVTKRGQDVALRCDPISGHVSLYWYRQALGQGPEFLTYFNYEAQQDKSGLPNDRFSAERPEGSISTLTIQRTEQRDSAMYRCASSLAAGAVFGTQYFGPGTRLLVL.

This clonotype has just a few counts. The chain carries TRBV27 and TRBJ2-3; 10 nucleotides match TRBD2. CDR3 length equals 16 residues. Germline trimming cut 5 bases from V and 5 bases from J; bases unmatched to any gene: 10. Germline V CDR1 and CDR2: MNHEY, SMNVEV (reference sequence). The CDR3 spells CASSLVAGGRIDTQYF. The CDR3 nucleotides read TGTGCCAGCAGTCTTGTAGCGGGAGGACGCATAGATACGCAGTATTTT.

This clonotype was recorded at least ten times. The chain combines TRBV11-2 with TRBJ1-2; tentatively, D is TRBD1 (6 bases). The V gene's germline CDR1 is SGHAT and CDR2 FQNNGV. There are 14 residues in the CDR3. Trimming took 2 bases from V and 4 from J, leaving 11 bases between them. The CDR3 nucleotides are TGTGCCAGCAGCTTATCCGGGACAAGCTATGGCTACACCTTC. This codes for CASSLSGTSYGYTF.

This clonotype was observed many times. This chain joins TRBV20-1 and TRBJ2-5, with D possibly matching TRBD2 (6 bases). The V end was cut by 6 bases, the J end by 5 bases, with 25 bases between. This CDR3 spans 16 amino acids. The V gene's germline CDR1 is DFQATT and CDR2 SNEGSKA (reference sequence). CDR3 sequence reads: CSAAIIAAHGLETQYF. The CDR3 coding sequence is TGCAGTGCGGCTATAATAGCGGCTCACGGCCTTGAGACCCAGTACTTC.

The chain employs TRBV14 and TRBJ1-1; D may be TRBD1 (6 bases). This CDR3 contains 20 residues. V dropped 2 bases and J dropped 6 bases, with 31 bases sitting between them. CDR1 and CDR2 (germline): SGHDN, FVKESK. The CDR3 DNA follows: TGTGCCAGCAGCCAACTTACCGGGACAATTACCACCCGCTGGGGTCCTGAAGCTTTCTTT. Its protein is CASSQLTGTITTRWGPEAFF.

This clonotype was seen ten or more times. This chain connects TRBV18 to TRBJ1-1; no clear D. The CDR3 length is 15 residues. Germline assignment: CDR1 KGHSH and CDR2 LQKENI. Trimming removed 6 bases from V and 3 bases from J, with 17 bases in between. CDR3 in amino acids: CASSAGAGPDTEAFF. The CDR3 DNA is TGTGCCAGCTCCGCCGGTGCTGGGCCTGACACTGAAGCTTTCTTT. The variable domain in full, with the rest retrieved from reference TRBV18 and TRBJ1-1, is NAGVMQNPRHLVRRRGQEARLRCSPMKGHSHVYWYRQLPEEGLKFMVYLQKENIIDESGMPKERFSAEFPKEGPSILRIQQVVRGDSAAYFCASSAGAGPDTEAFFGQGTRLTVV.

This clonotype occurred many times. The gene calls are TRBV20-1 and TRBJ2-7; 12 bases are a match to TRBD2. The V gene's germline CDR1 is DFQATT and CDR2 SNEGSKA (reference sequence). The CDR3 runs 16 residues. V lost 2 bases to trimming and J lost 4 bases; unmatched junction nucleotides: 9. Written as DNA, the CDR3 is TGCAGTGCTAGAAGGGCTAGCGGGAGGGCCCGGTACGAGCAGTACTTC. Protein sequence: CSARRASGRARYEQYF.

This clonotype was detected many times. CDR3: CASRKTNTGELFF. Written as DNA, the CDR3 is TGTGCCAGCAGGAAGACGAACACCGGGGAGCTGTTTTTT. This rearrangement joins TRBV2 to TRBJ2-2; unclear D gene. The V end lost 6 bases, the J end lost 0 bases, and 5 bases lay between the germline ends. Per the germline V gene, CDR1 is SNHLY and CDR2 is FYNNEI. CDR3 length: 13 amino acids.

This chain uses TRBV20-1 with TRBJ1-5; D gene unclear. Germline V lookup: CDR1 DFQATT, CDR2 SNEGSKA (reference sequence). The V and J ends lost 0 bases and 7 bases respectively, with 10 bases between them. There are 13 residues in the CDR3. The CDR3 region is CSARDLSHQPQHF. CDR3 nucleotides: TGCAGTGCTAGAGACCTATCGCACCAGCCCCAGCATTTT.

This clonotype was seen at least ten times. The chain carries TRBV18 and TRBJ1-2, with 8 bases fitting TRBD1. This CDR3 spans 16 amino acids. Germline V gene lookup returns CDR1 KGHSH and CDR2 LQKENI. V lost 3 bases to trimming and J lost 6 bases; unmatched junction nucleotides: 12. CDR3 DNA sequence: TGTGCCAGCTCACCGACTTCGGGACAGGCGGGTAATGGCTACACCTTC. Amino acid sequence: CASSPTSGQAGNGYTF.